The source of this TCR beta chain is a study of blood T cell repertoires in COVID-19. Study background: Collection of acute and convalescent COVID-19 samples took place in the United States, Italy and Spain. Sample material is recorded as cDNA or gDNA derived from T cells, B-cell-depleted T cells, or PBMCs.

Trimming pared 5 bases from V and 7 bases from J, leaving 21 bases between. CDR3 size: 16 residues. Germline CDR1 SGHDN, CDR2 FVKESK. In the source study's methods: From reference gene primer amplification, estimates of nucleated cell counts were derived. Data came from immunoSEQ multiplex PCR; TCRdb stores just in-frame clones and leaves some out. The D gene and trimming were derived from the DNA, and the V and J assignments and clone size from that table. The top ten clones hold around 5.3% of a sample with roughly 86,000 clones, around nine tenths of them seen once. The chain links TRBV14 to TRBJ1-5; possible D gene TRBD1, 6 bases. Sequenced input: peripheral blood. The clonotype comes from a man aged 35-49 years with acute or convalescent COVID-19. CDR3 region: CASSVLSRGLDQPQHF. The CDR3 coding sequence is TGTGCCAGCAGCGTACTTTCGCGGGGGCTGGACCAGCCCCAGCATTTT.